The 2 T cell receptor beta chains in this list originate from one sample, sequenced in a study of beta chain features in type 1 diabetes. Study outcomes and limitations: Moderate but significant shortening of TCRB CDR3s was recorded in all four CD4+ subsets from Type 1 diabetes patients.

The investigators reverse transcribed all of the isolated RNA, so they sequenced expressed TCRB transcripts. Clones were sequenced by immunoSEQ multiplex PCR, and TCRdb holds only the in-frame ones, with some missing. The sample shows roughly 330,000 clones, roughly 14% of them seen only once. These receptors are not linked to any known antigen. Material: naive CD4+ T cells from blood. Receptor source: a woman between 18 and 29 years old with type 1 diabetes.

The genes are TRBV2 and TRBJ2-7; tentatively, D is TRBD1 (6 bases). Trimming cost V 4 bases and J 6 bases, with 13 bases left between them. Per the germline V gene, CDR1 is SNHLY and CDR2 is FYNNEI. This CDR3 comprises 13 residues. CDR3 sequence reads: CASSAQGLGEQYV. CDR3 coding DNA: TGTGCCAGCAGTGCCCAGGGGTTAGGCGAGCAGTACGTC.

This chain joins TRBV12-5 and TRBJ2-5, with a tentative D call TRBD2 (6 bases). This CDR3 region has 13 residues. Germline V gene data show CDR1 as LGHNT and CDR2 as FRNRAP. Trimming pared 3 bases from V and 5 bases from J, leaving 10 bases between. CDR3: CASGLAGGETQYF. CDR3 sequence (DNA): TGTGCTAGTGGTTTAGCAGGAGGGGAGACCCAGTACTTC. The whole variable domain, remainder taken from reference TRBV12-5 and TRBJ2-5, is DARVTQTPRHKVTEMGQEVTMRCQPILGHNTVFWYRQTMMQGLELLAYFRNRAPLDDSGMPKDRFSAEMPDATLATLKIQPSEPRDSAVYFCASGLAGGETQYFGPGTRLLVL.